The clone carrying this T cell receptor beta chain was seen only a few times. Generated by immunoSEQ multiplex PCR, the TCRdb table keeps only in-frame clones and is missing some. The sample shows about 280,000 clones, 75% to 90% of them seen only once. The source of the sample is a study of blood T cell repertoires in COVID-19. Background on the study: Nucleic acid was either cDNA or gDNA, and it came from T cells, B-cell-depleted T cells, or PBMCs.

Those enrolled, adults aged 18 to 89 years, came from around 24 US areas. CDR3 length: 15 amino acids. Germline V gives CDR1 SGHAT, CDR2 FQNNGV. The V end lost 2 bases, the J end lost 0 bases, and 5 bases lay between the germline ends. The sequence was collected from a woman in her fifties or sixties who had recovered from COVID-19. The sample consisted of PBMCs or T cells enriched from blood (not recorded which). The V call is TRBV11-2, the J call TRBJ1-6, with D maybe TRBD1 (5 bases). The CDR3 spells CASSLRGSYNSPLHF. CDR3 DNA: TGTGCCAGCAGCTTAAGGGGCTCCTATAATTCACCCCTCCACTTT.